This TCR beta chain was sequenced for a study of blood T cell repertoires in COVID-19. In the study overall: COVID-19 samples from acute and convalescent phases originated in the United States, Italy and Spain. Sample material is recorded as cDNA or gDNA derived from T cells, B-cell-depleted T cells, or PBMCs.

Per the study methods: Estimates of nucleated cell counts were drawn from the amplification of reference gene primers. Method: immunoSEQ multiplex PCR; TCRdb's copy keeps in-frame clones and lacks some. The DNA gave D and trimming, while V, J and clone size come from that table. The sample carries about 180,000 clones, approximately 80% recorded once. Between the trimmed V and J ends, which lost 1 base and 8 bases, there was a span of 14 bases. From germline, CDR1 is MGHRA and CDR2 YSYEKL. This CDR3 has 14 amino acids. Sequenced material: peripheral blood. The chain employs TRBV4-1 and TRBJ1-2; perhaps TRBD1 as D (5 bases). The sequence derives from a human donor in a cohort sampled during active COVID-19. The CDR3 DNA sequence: TGCGCCAGCAGCCAAGGGCAGGGCGAAATGGGCTACACCTTC. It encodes CASSQGQGEMGYTF.